These T cell receptor beta chains were read from a single sample in a study of cytomegalovirus exposure and HLA in healthy donors. Assay: immunoSEQ multiplex PCR; the TCRdb copy retains only in-frame clones and omits some. The clone table shows about 74,000 clones, with the ten largest holding roughly 7.4%. What was sequenced was PBMCs. Receptors were obtained from a female donor in good health and CMV-seropositive. Both conserved end residues are part of each CDR3. Fields, in order: J gene, D gene, V gene, CDR3 protein, CDR3 DNA. A D gene is named only where the DNA matches it firmly.

J: TRBJ2-1; D: TRBD2; V: TRBV5-1; CDR3: CASSSRRGGLDNEQFF; DNA: TGCGCCAGCAGCTCTCGGCGGGGGGGCCTGGATAATGAGCAGTTCTTC
J: TRBJ1-4; D: .; V: TRBV28; CDR3: CASSLSRDEKLFF; DNA: TGTGCCAGCAGTTTATCTCGGGATGAAAAACTGTTTTTT
J: TRBJ2-1; D: .; V: TRBV12-2; CDR3: CASRLAFRTYSYNEQFF; DNA: TGTGCAAGTCGCTTAGCGTTTAGGACTTACTCCTACAATGAGCAGTTCTTC
J: TRBJ1-1; D: .; V: TRBV27; CDR3: CASSLTAFNTEAFF; DNA: TGTGCCAGCAGTTTGACAGCATTTAACACTGAAGCTTTCTTT
J: TRBJ2-1; D: TRBD1; V: TRBV7-9; CDR3: CASSRQGAGNEQFF; DNA: TGTGCCAGCAGCCGACAGGGGGCTGGTAATGAGCAGTTCTTC
J: TRBJ1-1; D: .; V: TRBV7-8; CDR3: CASSLLFVQGNTEAFF; DNA: TGTGCCAGCAGCTTATTATTTGTTCAGGGAAACACTGAAGCTTTCTTT
J: TRBJ2-2; D: TRBD1; V: TRBV11-1; CDR3: CASSLKGRGNGELFF; DNA: TGTGCCAGCAGCCTAAAGGGCAGGGGGAACGGGGAGCTGTTTTTT
J: TRBJ2-2; D: TRBD1; V: TRBV9; CDR3: CASSEQGDPTGELFF; DNA: TGTGCCAGCAGTGAACAGGGGGATCCTACCGGGGAGCTGTTTTTT
J: TRBJ1-3; D: .; V: TRBV5-4; CDR3: CASSLTGSTGNTIYF; DNA: TGTGCCAGCAGCTTGACAGGCTCAACGGGAAACACCATATATTTT
J: TRBJ2-7; D: TRBD2; V: TRBV5-1; CDR3: CASSLISGRAWEQYF; DNA: TGCGCCAGCAGCCTAATTAGCGGGAGGGCCTGGGAGCAGTACTTC
J: TRBJ1-6; D: TRBD1; V: TRBV7-9; CDR3: CASSLGQGFYNSPLHF; DNA: TGTGCCAGCAGCCTGGGACAGGGATTCTATAATTCACCCCTCCACTTT
J: TRBJ2-1; D: TRBD2; V: TRBV9; CDR3: CASSVGWSGTSSGHEQFF; DNA: TGTGCCAGCAGCGTAGGTTGGTCCGGGACTAGCTCGGGACATGAGCAGTTCTTC
J: TRBJ1-2; D: TRBD1; V: TRBV28; CDR3: CASRKTGNYGYTF; DNA: TGTGCCAGCAGAAAGACAGGGAACTATGGCTACACCTTC
J: TRBJ1-1; D: .; V: TRBV2; CDR3: CASSESWGVAFF; DNA: TGTGCCAGCAGTGAATCGTGGGGGGTGGCTTTCTTT
J: TRBJ2-7; D: .; V: TRBV7-2; CDR3: CASSLTTYEQYF; DNA: TGTGCCAGCAGCTTAACGACATACGAGCAGTACTTC
J: TRBJ1-1; D: TRBD1; V: TRBV5-1; CDR3: CASSEGQGGTEAFF; DNA: TGCGCCAGCAGCGAAGGACAGGGTGGAACTGAAGCTTTCTTT
J: TRBJ2-3; D: TRBD2; V: TRBV27; CDR3: CASSFGVAGGPGDTQYF; DNA: TGTGCCAGCAGTTTTGGGGTAGCGGGAGGGCCAGGAGATACGCAGTATTTT